The entry below gives a single T cell receptor (beta chain) sequence along with its context. Assay used: immunoSEQ multiplex PCR; TCRdb lists only in-frame clones, some missing. The sample yields some 380,000 clones, just over 95% seen once. This entry comes from a study of shared clonotypes between healthy human individuals. This TCR derives from a man aged 30 to 45 in good health. The source material was memory CD8+ T cells sorted from blood. Subset of the sample: CD45RO+ cells pooled with CCR7-negative TemRA cells.

The chain's CDR3 is CAWSKDVPRQFF. The CDR3 bases are TGTGCCTGGAGTAAGGACGTCCCCCGGCAGTTCTTC. This rearrangement joins TRBV30 to TRBJ2-1; D remains ambiguous. The germline gives CDR1 GTSNPN, CDR2 SVGIG (reference sequence). The V gene lost 2 bases and the J gene lost 12 bases, with 14 bases spanning the gap. The length of the CDR3 is 12 residues.